This TCR beta chain appears in the sequencing data of a study of CD8 T cells in ankylosing spondylitis. Whole-study results and caveats: A CD8+ phenotype characterized the disease-linked clones, which were relatively rare in peripheral blood. Significant enrichment of disease-linked clones was reported in matched ankylosing spondylitis synovial fluid.

With V trimmed by 5 bases and J by 4 bases, 4 bases remained unmatched. Germline lookup yields CDR1 SGHTA and CDR2 FQGNSA. The CDR3 runs to 14 residues. It was by quantitative 5'-RACE with molecular barcodes that TCR beta libraries were made. MiXCR, run by TCRdb on the 5' RACE reads, gives a single entry per CDR3 protein. The repertoire includes roughly 130,000 distinct CDR3 sequences, over 6.5% of them detected once, and 12% sits in the top ten. This clonotype has ten or more counts. The antigen is unknown. The rearrangement uses TRBV7-2 and TRBJ2-2; 7 nucleotides line up with TRBD1. The sequenced sample was blood, either unsorted or a sorted T cell fraction (not recorded which). The receptor's source is a male donor with ankylosing spondylitis or in good health (not recorded which). CDR3: CASSQRQGTGELFF. Written as DNA, the CDR3 is TGTGCCAGCAGCCAGAGACAGGGCACCGGGGAGCTGTTTTTT. Based on the CDR3 plus reference TRBV7-2 and TRBJ2-2, the full variable domain is GAGVSQSPSNKVTEKGKDVELRCDPISGHTALYWYRQSLGQGLEFLIYFQGNSAPDKSGLPSDRFSAERTGGSVSTLTIQRTQQEDSAVYLCASSQRQGTGELFFGEGSRLTVL.